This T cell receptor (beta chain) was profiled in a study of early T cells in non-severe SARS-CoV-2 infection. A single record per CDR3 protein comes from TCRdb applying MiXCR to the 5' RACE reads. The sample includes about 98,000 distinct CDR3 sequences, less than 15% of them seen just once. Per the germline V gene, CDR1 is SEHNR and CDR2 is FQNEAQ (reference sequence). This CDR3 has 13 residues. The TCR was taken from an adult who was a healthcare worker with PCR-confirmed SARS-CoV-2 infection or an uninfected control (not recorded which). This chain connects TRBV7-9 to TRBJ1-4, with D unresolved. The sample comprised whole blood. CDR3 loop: CAQSHSTNEKLFF. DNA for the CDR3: TGTGCACAGTCACACTCAACTAATGAAAAACTGTTTTTT.